This T cell receptor (beta chain) was identified in a study of spatial heterogeneity in lung cancer. Overall study results and limits: Within tumors, counts of expanded alpha and beta TCRs tracked tumor mutation counts.

Trimming removed 5 bases from V and 4 bases from J, with 9 bases in between. CDR1 is SGHTA, CDR2 FQGNSA, per germline. The CDR3 length is 13 residues. TCRdb reprocessed the 5' RACE reads via MiXCR and lists one record per CDR3 protein. This table holds more than 25,000 distinct CDR3 sequences, around 6.9% found once. Stated time point: sample taken at primary tumor resection. As concerns this clonotype: Its antigen is as yet unknown.

V usage is TRBV7-2 and J usage is TRBJ2-4; the D gene is possibly TRBD2 (6 bases). The input for sequencing was lung tumor tissue, taken at surgery. This clonotype was obtained from a male donor with early-stage non-small cell lung cancer. DNA of the CDR3: TGTGCCAGCAGCGGTCGGGAGAAAAACATTCAGTACTTC. It yields the protein CASSGREKNIQYF.